This T cell receptor (beta chain) was obtained from a study of T cells in Graves' hyperthyroidism and ophthalmopathy. The study, taken as a whole, reports: Blood also showed most of the thyroid clonotypes that were expanded above 0.001.

The V end lost 5 bases, the J end lost 10 bases, and 12 bases lay between the germline ends. CDR1 is SGHTA and CDR2 is FQGNSA in the germline V gene. The CDR3 runs to 12 residues. RNA transcripts gave rise to amplified TCR beta CDR3 regions. During a first-round RT-PCR of the TCR CDR3, the HTBI primer set was used. TCRdb re-called the multiplex PCR reads through MiXCR, storing one row per CDR3 protein. The data hold hundreds of thousands of distinct CDR3 sequences, with around 16% observed a single time. From under 12 ml of fresh peripheral blood, PBMCs were isolated. At least ten counts were recorded for this clonotype. What it recognizes is unknown.

Material for sequencing was blood. The TCR sequence derives from a woman between 25 and 40 years old with Graves' hyperthyroidism. The rearrangement joins TRBV7-2 to TRBJ2-1; no reliable D call. CDR3 sequence: CASSLSSREQFF. The CDR3 region has the DNA TGTGCCAGCAGCCTATCAAGCCGAGAGCAGTTCTTC.